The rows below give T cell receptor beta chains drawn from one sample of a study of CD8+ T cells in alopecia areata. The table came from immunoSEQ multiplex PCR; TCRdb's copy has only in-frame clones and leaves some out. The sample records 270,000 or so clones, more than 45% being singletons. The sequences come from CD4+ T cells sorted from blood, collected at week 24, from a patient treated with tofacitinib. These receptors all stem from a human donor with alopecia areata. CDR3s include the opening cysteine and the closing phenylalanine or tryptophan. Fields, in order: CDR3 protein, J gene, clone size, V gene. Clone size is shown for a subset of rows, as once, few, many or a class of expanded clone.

CDR3 protein: CASSPNRGGYEQYF
J gene: TRBJ2-7
clone size: few
V gene: TRBV7-6

CDR3 protein: CASSPSGWEHNEQFF
J gene: TRBJ2-1
clone size: few
V gene: TRBV14

CDR3 protein: CASSYDRGGRAFF
J gene: TRBJ1-1
clone size: .
V gene: TRBV6-6

CDR3 protein: CSVDAPGGVLHF
J gene: TRBJ1-6
clone size: .
V gene: TRBV29-1

CDR3 protein: CASSPGGYATNEKLFF
J gene: TRBJ1-4
clone size: few
V gene: TRBV18

CDR3 protein: CASSLGRNTDTQYF
J gene: TRBJ2-3
clone size: .
V gene: TRBV7-2

CDR3 protein: CASSPPGRREQYF
J gene: TRBJ2-7
clone size: .
V gene: TRBV5-6

CDR3 protein: CASGRSVMTQYF
J gene: TRBJ2-5
clone size: .
V gene: TRBV5-1

CDR3 protein: CSVAVQGRLYGYTF
J gene: TRBJ1-2
clone size: few
V gene: TRBV29-1

CDR3 protein: CASAQDRDTEAFF
J gene: TRBJ1-1
clone size: .
V gene: TRBV2

CDR3 protein: CAWVGGPGTGELFF
J gene: TRBJ2-2
clone size: .
V gene: TRBV30

CDR3 protein: CAWSGDRVRNEQFF
J gene: TRBJ2-1
clone size: .
V gene: TRBV30

CDR3 protein: CASSVLELTEAFF
J gene: TRBJ1-1
clone size: .
V gene: TRBV9

CDR3 protein: CASSREGVPTDTQYF
J gene: TRBJ2-3
clone size: .
V gene: TRBV5-1

CDR3 protein: CASSQDLEQYF
J gene: TRBJ2-3
clone size: .
V gene: TRBV5-6

CDR3 protein: CAWTPRSSGEQYF
J gene: TRBJ2-7
clone size: .
V gene: TRBV30

CDR3 protein: CSVVRGEGSTDTQYF
J gene: TRBJ2-3
clone size: .
V gene: TRBV29-1

CDR3 protein: CASSVVAFYGYTF
J gene: TRBJ1-2
clone size: .
V gene: TRBV9

CDR3 protein: CASSLAGSSYNEQFF
J gene: TRBJ2-1
clone size: .
V gene: TRBV7-2

CDR3 protein: CASSLGLGIGGQPQHF
J gene: TRBJ1-5
clone size: .
V gene: TRBV7-6

CDR3 protein: CAWSAKTVRISPLHF
J gene: TRBJ1-6
clone size: .
V gene: TRBV30

CDR3 protein: CASSVEPGTSTDTQYF
J gene: TRBJ2-3
clone size: .
V gene: TRBV9

CDR3 protein: CASSEAHGSRSPLHF
J gene: TRBJ1-6
clone size: .
V gene: TRBV2

CDR3 protein: CASTLGLSYNSPLHF
J gene: TRBJ1-6
clone size: .
V gene: TRBV2

CDR3 protein: CASSPGQSFQETQYF
J gene: TRBJ2-5
clone size: .
V gene: TRBV5-1

CDR3 protein: CASSLGPGGSNSPLHF
J gene: TRBJ1-6
clone size: few
V gene: TRBV7-2

CDR3 protein: CAWSPGYEQFF
J gene: TRBJ2-1
clone size: .
V gene: TRBV30

CDR3 protein: CASSRQGHRFSPLHF
J gene: TRBJ1-6
clone size: once
V gene: TRBV6-5

CDR3 protein: CASSSRDRVNIQYF
J gene: TRBJ2-4
clone size: few
V gene: TRBV9

CDR3 protein: CASSYQGSSYNEQFF
J gene: TRBJ2-1
clone size: .
V gene: TRBV27

CDR3 protein: CASSQGGGNTGELFF
J gene: TRBJ2-2
clone size: .
V gene: TRBV4-2

CDR3 protein: CASSESSKGGTEAFF
J gene: TRBJ1-1
clone size: .
V gene: TRBV25-1

CDR3 protein: CASSFNREAYYTF
J gene: TRBJ1-2
clone size: few
V gene: TRBV11-2

CDR3 protein: CASSLYSPLHF
J gene: TRBJ1-6
clone size: .
V gene: TRBV7-9

CDR3 protein: CAIRDISRQGHTQYF
J gene: TRBJ2-3
clone size: .
V gene: TRBV10-3

CDR3 protein: CASSLGVGHSPLHF
J gene: TRBJ1-6
clone size: .
V gene: TRBV7-2

CDR3 protein: CASRPTRGYGYTF
J gene: TRBJ1-2
clone size: once
V gene: TRBV27

CDR3 protein: CASSLEGILGYGYTF
J gene: TRBJ1-2
clone size: .
V gene: TRBV7-2

CDR3 protein: CASSYYGTNIQYF
J gene: TRBJ2-4
clone size: .
V gene: TRBV6-6

CDR3 protein: CASSRRDTPYEQYF
J gene: TRBJ2-7
clone size: .
V gene: TRBV4-1

CDR3 protein: CASSDWTGMGTQYF
J gene: TRBJ2-5
clone size: .
V gene: TRBV25-1

CDR3 protein: CASSHWRGGETQYF
J gene: TRBJ2-5
clone size: .
V gene: TRBV28

CDR3 protein: CSVAPVGAREQYF
J gene: TRBJ2-7
clone size: few
V gene: TRBV29-1

CDR3 protein: CASSDGHQPLHF
J gene: TRBJ1-6
clone size: .
V gene: TRBV6-1

CDR3 protein: CSVSLPGQAPYEQYF
J gene: TRBJ2-7
clone size: .
V gene: TRBV29-1

CDR3 protein: CASTSLEAGSYEQYF
J gene: TRBJ2-7
clone size: .
V gene: TRBV27

CDR3 protein: CALKLGPWNTEAFF
J gene: TRBJ1-1
clone size: .
V gene: TRBV30

CDR3 protein: CASGQGGREQFF
J gene: TRBJ2-1
clone size: .
V gene: TRBV12-5

CDR3 protein: CSVGHREEKLFF
J gene: TRBJ1-4
clone size: few
V gene: TRBV29-1

CDR3 protein: CAWSAKGAYEQYF
J gene: TRBJ2-7
clone size: few
V gene: TRBV30

CDR3 protein: CASSSTLAGARETQYF
J gene: TRBJ2-5
clone size: once
V gene: TRBV5-6

CDR3 protein: CASSVHQVQYGYTF
J gene: TRBJ1-2
clone size: .
V gene: TRBV9

CDR3 protein: CASSLGRGEFQQFF
J gene: TRBJ2-1
clone size: .
V gene: TRBV5-1